This T cell receptor beta chain was captured by sequencing in a study of cytomegalovirus exposure and HLA in healthy donors. CDR1 and CDR2 from the germline V gene are KGHSH and LQKENI. CDR3 length: 17 amino acids. V trimming: 3 bases; J trimming: 3 bases; junction bases outside the gene matches: 10. Data came from immunoSEQ multiplex PCR; TCRdb stores just in-frame clones and leaves some out. The sample consists of fewer than 90,000 clones, around 82% of them appearing once. The sequenced sample consisted of PBMCs. V usage is TRBV18 and J usage is TRBJ2-1, with 8 bases fitting TRBD1. This clonotype was sampled from a woman under 30 in good health and CMV-seropositive. The CDR3 loop reads CASSPLSQGASYNEQFF. CDR3 bases: TGTGCCAGCTCACCCCTTTCCCAGGGGGCCAGCTACAATGAGCAGTTCTTC.